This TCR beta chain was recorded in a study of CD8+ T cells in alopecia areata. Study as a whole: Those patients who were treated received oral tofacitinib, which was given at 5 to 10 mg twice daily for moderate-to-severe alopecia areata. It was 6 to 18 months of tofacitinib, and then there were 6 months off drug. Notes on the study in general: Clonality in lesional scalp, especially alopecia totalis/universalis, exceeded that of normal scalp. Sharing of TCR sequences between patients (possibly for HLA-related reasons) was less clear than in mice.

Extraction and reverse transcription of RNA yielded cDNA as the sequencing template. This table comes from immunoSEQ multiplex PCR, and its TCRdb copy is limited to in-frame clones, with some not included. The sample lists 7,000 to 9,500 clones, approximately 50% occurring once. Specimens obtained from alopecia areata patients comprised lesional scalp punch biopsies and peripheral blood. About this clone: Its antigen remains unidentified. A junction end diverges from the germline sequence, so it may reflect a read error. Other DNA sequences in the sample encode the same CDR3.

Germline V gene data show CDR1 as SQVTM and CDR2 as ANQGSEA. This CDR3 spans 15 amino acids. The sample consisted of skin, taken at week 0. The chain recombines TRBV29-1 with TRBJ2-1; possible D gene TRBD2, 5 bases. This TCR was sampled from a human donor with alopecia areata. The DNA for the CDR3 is TGCAGCGTCGAAGTGCGGGTAAATACCCACAATGAGCAGTTCTTC. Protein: CSVEVRVNTHNEQFF.